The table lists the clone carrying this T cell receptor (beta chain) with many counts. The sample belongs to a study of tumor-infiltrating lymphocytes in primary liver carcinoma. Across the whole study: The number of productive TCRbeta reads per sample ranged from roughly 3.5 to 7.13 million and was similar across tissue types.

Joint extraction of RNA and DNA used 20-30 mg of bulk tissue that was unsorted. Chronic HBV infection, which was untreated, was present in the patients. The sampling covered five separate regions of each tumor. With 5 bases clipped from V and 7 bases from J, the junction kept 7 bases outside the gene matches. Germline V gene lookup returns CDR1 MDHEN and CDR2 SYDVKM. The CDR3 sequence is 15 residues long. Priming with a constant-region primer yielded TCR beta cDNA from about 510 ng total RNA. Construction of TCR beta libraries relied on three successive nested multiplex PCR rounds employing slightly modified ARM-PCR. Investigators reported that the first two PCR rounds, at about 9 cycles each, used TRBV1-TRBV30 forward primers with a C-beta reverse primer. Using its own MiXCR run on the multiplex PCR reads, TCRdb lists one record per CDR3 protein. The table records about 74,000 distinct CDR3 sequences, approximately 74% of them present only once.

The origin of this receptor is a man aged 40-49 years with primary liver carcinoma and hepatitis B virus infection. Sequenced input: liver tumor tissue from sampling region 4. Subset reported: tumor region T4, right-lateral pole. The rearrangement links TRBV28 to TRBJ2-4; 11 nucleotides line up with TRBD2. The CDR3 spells CASSPLLAGDNIQYF. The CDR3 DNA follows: TGTGCCAGCAGTCCTTTACTAGCGGGAGATAACATTCAGTACTTC.